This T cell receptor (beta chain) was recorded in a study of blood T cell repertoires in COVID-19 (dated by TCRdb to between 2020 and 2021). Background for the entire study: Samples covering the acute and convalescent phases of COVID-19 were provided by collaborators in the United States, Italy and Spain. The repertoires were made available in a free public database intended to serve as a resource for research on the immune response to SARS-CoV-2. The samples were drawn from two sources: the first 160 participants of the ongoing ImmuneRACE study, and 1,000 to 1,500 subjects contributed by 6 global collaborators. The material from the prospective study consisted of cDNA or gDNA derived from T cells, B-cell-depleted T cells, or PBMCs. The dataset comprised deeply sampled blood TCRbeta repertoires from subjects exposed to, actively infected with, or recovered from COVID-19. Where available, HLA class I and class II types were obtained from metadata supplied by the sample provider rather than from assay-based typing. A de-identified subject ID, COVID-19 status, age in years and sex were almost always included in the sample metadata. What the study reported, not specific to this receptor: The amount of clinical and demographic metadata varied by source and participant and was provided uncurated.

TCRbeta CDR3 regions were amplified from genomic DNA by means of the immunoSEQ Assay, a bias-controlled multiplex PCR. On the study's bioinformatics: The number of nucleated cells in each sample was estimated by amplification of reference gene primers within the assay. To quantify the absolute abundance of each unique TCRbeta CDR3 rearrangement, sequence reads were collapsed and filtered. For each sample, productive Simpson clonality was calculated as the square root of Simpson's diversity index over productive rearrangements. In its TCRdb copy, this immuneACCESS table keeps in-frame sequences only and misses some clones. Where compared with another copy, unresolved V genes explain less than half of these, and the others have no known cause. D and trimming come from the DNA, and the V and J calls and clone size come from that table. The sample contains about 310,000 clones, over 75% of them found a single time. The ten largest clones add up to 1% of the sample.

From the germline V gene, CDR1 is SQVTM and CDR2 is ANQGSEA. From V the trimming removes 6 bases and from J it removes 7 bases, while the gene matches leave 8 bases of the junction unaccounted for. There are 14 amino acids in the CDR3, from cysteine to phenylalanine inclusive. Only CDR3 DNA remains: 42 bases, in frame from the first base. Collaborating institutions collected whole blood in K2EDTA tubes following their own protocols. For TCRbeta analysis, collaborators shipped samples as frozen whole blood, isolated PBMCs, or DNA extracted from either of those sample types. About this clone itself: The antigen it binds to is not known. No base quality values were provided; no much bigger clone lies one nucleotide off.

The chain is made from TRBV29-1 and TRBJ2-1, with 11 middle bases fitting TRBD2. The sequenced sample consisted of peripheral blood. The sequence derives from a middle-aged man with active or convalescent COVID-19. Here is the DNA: TGCAGCGTGAGGGGGACTAGCGGAAGGAATGAGCAGTTCTTC. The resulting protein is CSVRGTSGRNEQFF.